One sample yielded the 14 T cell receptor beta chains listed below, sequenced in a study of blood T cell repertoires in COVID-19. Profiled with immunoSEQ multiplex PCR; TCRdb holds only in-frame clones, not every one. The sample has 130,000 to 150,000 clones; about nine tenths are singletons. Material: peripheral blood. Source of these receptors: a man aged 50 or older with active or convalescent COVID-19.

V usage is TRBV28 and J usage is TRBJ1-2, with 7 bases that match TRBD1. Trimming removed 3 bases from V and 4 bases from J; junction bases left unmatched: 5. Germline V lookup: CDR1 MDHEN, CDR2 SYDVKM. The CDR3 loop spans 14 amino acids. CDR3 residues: CASSLSTGIYGYTF. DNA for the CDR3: TGTGCCAGCAGTTTGTCGACAGGGATCTATGGCTACACCTTC.

DNA of the CDR3: TGCGCCAGCAGCGCCGTCGCGAGAAGCGCAACTAATGAAAAACTGTTTTTT. Its translation: CASSAVARSATNEKLFF. The chain carries TRBV4-1 and TRBJ1-4, with unresolved D. V shed 5 bases and J shed 0 bases, with 16 bases lying between them. The CDR3 consists of 17 residues. Per the germline V gene, CDR1 is MGHRA and CDR2 is YSYEKL.

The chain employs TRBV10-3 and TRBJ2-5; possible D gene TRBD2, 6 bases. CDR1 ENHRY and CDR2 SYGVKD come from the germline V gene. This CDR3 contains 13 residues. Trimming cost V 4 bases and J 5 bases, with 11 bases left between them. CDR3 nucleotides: TGTGCCATCAGTGCGTCAGGAGGGGAGACCCAGTACTTC. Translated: CAISASGGETQYF.

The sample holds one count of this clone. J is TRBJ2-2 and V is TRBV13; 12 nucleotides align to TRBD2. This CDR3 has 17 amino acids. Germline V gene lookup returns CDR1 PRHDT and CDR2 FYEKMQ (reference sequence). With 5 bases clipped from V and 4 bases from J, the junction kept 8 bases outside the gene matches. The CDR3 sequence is CASSLQPGLAGTGELFF. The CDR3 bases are TGTGCCAGCAGCCTCCAACCGGGACTAGCGGGCACCGGGGAGCTGTTTTTT.

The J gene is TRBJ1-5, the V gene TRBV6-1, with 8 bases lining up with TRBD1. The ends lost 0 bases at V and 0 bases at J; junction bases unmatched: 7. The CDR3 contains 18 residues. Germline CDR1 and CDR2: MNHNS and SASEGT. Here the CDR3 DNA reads TGTGCCAGCAGTGAAGCTGGGACAGGAACCTATAGCAATCAGCCCCAGCATTTT. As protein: CASSEAGTGTYSNQPQHF.

In DNA, the CDR3 is TGTGCCAGCGGGGAGGGGGATTCACCCCTCCACTTT. Translated, it gives CASGEGDSPLHF. The V gene is TRBV3-1 (or the pseudogene TRBV3-2), the J gene TRBJ1-6; D might be TRBD1 (6 bases). Trimming left V 8 bases short and J 8 bases short, with 10 bases between. The CDR3 contains 12 residues. The V gene's germline CDR1 is LGHDT and CDR2 YNNKEL (reference sequence).

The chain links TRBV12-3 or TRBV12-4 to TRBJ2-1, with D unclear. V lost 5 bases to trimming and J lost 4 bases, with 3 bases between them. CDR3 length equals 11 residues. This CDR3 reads CASSQYNEQFF. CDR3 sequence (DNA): TGTGCCAGCAGTCAATACAATGAGCAGTTCTTC.

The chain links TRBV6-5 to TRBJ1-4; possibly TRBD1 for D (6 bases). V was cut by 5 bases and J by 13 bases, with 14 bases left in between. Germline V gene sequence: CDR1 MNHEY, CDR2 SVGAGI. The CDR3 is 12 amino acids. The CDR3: CASSTPGVGLFF. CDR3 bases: TGTGCCAGCAGTACCCCAGGGGTTGGACTGTTTTTT.

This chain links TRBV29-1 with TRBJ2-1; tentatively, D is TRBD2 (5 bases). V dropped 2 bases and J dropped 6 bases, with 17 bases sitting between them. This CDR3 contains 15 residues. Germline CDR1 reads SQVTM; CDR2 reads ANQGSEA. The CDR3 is CSVEPGKKAGNEQFF. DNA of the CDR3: TGCAGCGTTGAACCCGGGAAAAAGGCTGGCAATGAGCAGTTCTTC.

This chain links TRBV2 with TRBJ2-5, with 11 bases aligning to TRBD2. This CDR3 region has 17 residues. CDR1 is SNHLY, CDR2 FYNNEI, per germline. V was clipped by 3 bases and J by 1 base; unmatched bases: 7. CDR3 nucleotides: TGTGCCAGCAGTGATCTTCTAGCGGGAGGTCCCCAAGAGACCCAGTACTTC. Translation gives CASSDLLAGGPQETQYF.

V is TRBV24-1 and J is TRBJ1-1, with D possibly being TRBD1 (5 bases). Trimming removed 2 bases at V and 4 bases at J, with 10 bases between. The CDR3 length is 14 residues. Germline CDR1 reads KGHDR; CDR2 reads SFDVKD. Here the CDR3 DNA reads TGTGCCACCAGTGATTCGAGGACACTCACTGAAGCTTTCTTT. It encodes CATSDSRTLTEAFF.

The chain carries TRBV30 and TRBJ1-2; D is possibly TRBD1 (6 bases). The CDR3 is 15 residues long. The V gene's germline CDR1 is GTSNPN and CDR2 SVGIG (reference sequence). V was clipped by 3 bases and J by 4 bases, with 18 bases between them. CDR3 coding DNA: TGTGCCTGGAGCCTCGCGGGGGGGGGCGCCTATGGCTACACCTTC. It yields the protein CAWSLAGGGAYGYTF. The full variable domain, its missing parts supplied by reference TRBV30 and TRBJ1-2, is SQTIHQWPATLVQPVGSPLSLECTVEGTSNPNLYWYRQAAGRGLQLLFYSVGIGQISSEVPQNLSASRPQDRQFILSSKKLLLSDSGFYLCAWSLAGGGAYGYTFGSGTRLTVV.

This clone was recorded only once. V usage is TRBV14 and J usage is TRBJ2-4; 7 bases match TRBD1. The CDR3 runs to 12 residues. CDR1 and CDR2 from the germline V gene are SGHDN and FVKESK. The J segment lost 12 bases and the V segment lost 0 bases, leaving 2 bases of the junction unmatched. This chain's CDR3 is CASSQDKGAQYF. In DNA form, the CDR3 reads TGTGCCAGCAGCCAAGATAAGGGGGCTCAGTACTTC.

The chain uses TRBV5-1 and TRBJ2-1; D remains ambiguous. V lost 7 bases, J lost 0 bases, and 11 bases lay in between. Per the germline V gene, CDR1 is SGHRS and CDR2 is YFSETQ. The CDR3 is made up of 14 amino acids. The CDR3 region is CASSTDRSYNEQFF. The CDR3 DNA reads TGCGCCAGCTCAACAGACCGCTCCTACAATGAGCAGTTCTTC.